The present TCR beta chain was sequenced within a study of tumor and adjacent non-tumor tissue in lung cancer. On the study more broadly: Patients were aged about 30 to 80, approximately 11 men and about 5 women, stage I to III. On average, productive TCRbeta reads reached about 4 million per sample. The study's findings and limits: Tumor repertoires had a smaller top 100 clone share than normal lung.

A modified ARM-PCR protocol with three rounds of nested PCR amplified TCRbeta. MiXCR, run by TCRdb on the multiplex PCR reads, gives a single entry per CDR3 protein. Here the sample spans under 250,000 distinct CDR3 sequences, 70% to 75% being singletons. Germline CDR1 SQVTM, CDR2 ANQGSEA. CDR3 size: 13 residues. V lost 4 bases and J lost 0, with 10 bases in between. Remarks on this clonotype: What it binds is not known. A much larger clone differs from this one at a single base, so this may be a read error.

RNA was extracted from bulk tissue without any cell sorting. Newly diagnosed lung cancer patients had thoracic surgery in China, August–late 2014, without prior chemotherapy. The chain links TRBV29-1 to TRBJ2-7, with D uncertain. This sequence originates from a man in his 60s with non-small cell lung cancer. The sample consisted of lung tumor tissue. The chain's CDR3 is CSVGWGNSYEQYV. CDR3 in DNA: TGCAGCGTTGGTTGGGGAAACTCCTACGAGCAGTACGTC.